This TCR beta chain was sequenced during a study of T cells after yellow fever vaccination. A remark on this clonotype: Its target is not known.

Study-wide points: Booster samples showed a return of most primary-vaccination clones (roughly 96% CD4, approximately 88% CD8). Of the clonotypes, a small share occurred in both CD4 and CD8 compartments. A weaker but faster secondary response was observed, peaking on day 5 versus 15.

MiXCR, applied by TCRdb to the 5' RACE reads, yields one record per CDR3 protein. The table shows about 320,000 distinct CDR3 sequences, with approximately 4% occurring only once. Germline CDR1 is LGHNA and CDR2 is YSLEER. V lost 2 bases and J lost 0, with 5 bases in between. The CDR3 consists of 15 residues. The sample here was PBMCs, taken 15 days after the yellow fever booster vaccination. This TCR came from a man aged 18 to 29 who received the YFV17D yellow fever vaccine. The chain combines TRBV4-3 with TRBJ2-6; weak D call: TRBD1 (5 bases). CDR3 region: CASSQQGSGANVLTF. DNA of the CDR3: TGCGCCAGCAGCCAACAGGGCTCTGGGGCCAACGTCCTGACTTTC.